Shown below are 26 T cell receptor beta chains from a single sample sequenced in a study of cytomegalovirus exposure and HLA in healthy donors. PCR primers comprised 60 Vbeta and 13 Jbeta primers. Here immunoSEQ multiplex PCR was the method, and the copy in TCRdb shows in-frame clones only, minus some. The data contain around 110,000 clones, 82% of them singletons. Sample: PBMCs. The source is a man aged 30 to 39 in good health and CMV-seropositive.

This rearrangement joins TRBV4-1 to TRBJ2-5; D might be TRBD2 (7 bases). Trimming stripped 3 bases from V and 4 bases from J, with 12 bases between. From germline, CDR1 is MGHRA and CDR2 YSYEKL. This CDR3 spans 14 amino acids. The CDR3 DNA sequence: TGCGCCAGCAGCCAGGAGGGGGGGGCAGAGACCCAGTACTTC. Translated: CASSQEGGAETQYF.

This chain joins TRBV29-1 and TRBJ1-2; the D gene is possibly TRBD1 (5 bases). The length of the CDR3 is 12 residues. V was shortened by 5 bases and J by 1 base, with 8 bases between the two germline ends. The germline gives CDR1 SQVTM, CDR2 ANQGSEA. The CDR3: CSVKQVNYGYTF. The CDR3 nucleotides are TGCAGCGTTAAACAGGTTAACTATGGCTACACCTTC.

V gene TRBV2 combines with J gene TRBJ1-1; unclear D gene. Germline assignment: CDR1 SNHLY and CDR2 FYNNEI. This CDR3 contains 14 residues. V gave up 6 bases and J gave up 0 bases, with 11 bases separating them. The CDR3 reads CASSGVDLNTEAFF. As DNA, the CDR3 is TGTGCCAGCAGCGGAGTTGACCTGAACACTGAAGCTTTCTTT.

This clone showed up just a few times. V and J are TRBV6-4 and TRBJ2-3; D is perhaps TRBD1 (5 bases). Germline loops: CDR1 MRHNA, CDR2 SNTAGT. V was cut by 6 bases and J by 0 bases, with 13 bases left in between. CDR3 length: 15 residues. The CDR3 loop reads CASSEDISSTDTQYF. CDR3 nucleotides: TGTGCCAGCAGCGAGGACATTTCTAGCACAGATACGCAGTATTTT.

The rearrangement joins TRBV5-6 to TRBJ2-3; D not resolved. V was cut by 1 base and J by 1 base, with 10 bases left in between. The CDR3 consists of 15 residues. Germline V gene data show CDR1 as SGHDT and CDR2 as YYEEEE. The CDR3 spells CASSLLTAGTDTQYF. The CDR3 DNA reads as TGTGCCAGCAGCTTGCTTACCGCGGGCACAGATACGCAGTATTTT.

The chain carries TRBV6-5 and TRBJ1-2; 11 bases fit TRBD1. J was trimmed by 6 bases and V by 8 bases; bases with no gene match: 11. This CDR3 comprises 15 residues. The germline CDR1 and CDR2 sequences are MNHEY and SVGAGI. The CDR3: CASLTPGQGVDGYTF. Here the CDR3 DNA reads TGTGCCAGCTTGACCCCGGGACAGGGGGTGGATGGCTACACCTTC.

The chain employs TRBV6-1 and TRBJ1-6; 10 positions match TRBD1. The CDR3 runs 14 residues. V shed 3 bases and J 9 bases; nucleotides not matched to a gene: 2. Germline V gene lookup returns CDR1 MNHNS and CDR2 SASEGT. The CDR3 sequence is CASSEGTGVSPLHF. The DNA of the CDR3 is TGTGCCAGCAGTGAGGGGACAGGGGTTTCACCCCTCCACTTT.

The chain couples TRBV7-9 to TRBJ2-7; tentative D call: TRBD1 (6 bases). Looked up from germline, CDR1 is SEHNR and CDR2 is FQNEAQ (reference sequence). The CDR3 totals 18 residues. V was trimmed by 5 bases and J by 3 bases, leaving 26 bases between them. The CDR3 reads CASSQLIGRRQDSYEQYF. The CDR3 DNA is TGTGCCAGCAGCCAACTCATTGGTAGGCGGCAGGACAGCTACGAGCAGTACTTC.

V usage is TRBV6-5 and J usage is TRBJ1-1, with 7 bases that match TRBD1. In germline, CDR1 is MNHEY, CDR2 SVGAGI. The CDR3 length is 13 residues. The junction had 6 bases not matched to a gene; V was cut back by 0 bases and J by 11 bases. CDR3 sequence (DNA): TGTGCCAGCAGTTACTCAAAGACAGGGCAGGCTTTCTTT. This codes for CASSYSKTGQAFF.

In its sample, this clone was seen once. The V call is TRBV4-1, the J call TRBJ2-3; D possibly corresponds to TRBD2 (6 bases). Between the trimmed V and J ends, which lost 1 base and 2 bases, there was a span of 10 bases. This CDR3 has 15 residues. Germline CDR1 reads MGHRA; CDR2 reads YSYEKL. The CDR3 nucleotides are TGCGCCAGCAGCCAAGTTGGAGGGGACACAGATACGCAGTATTTT. Its protein product is CASSQVGGDTDTQYF.

This clone came up a few times. V and J are TRBV27 and TRBJ2-1; 10 nucleotides line up with TRBD1. The V gene's germline CDR1 is MNHEY and CDR2 SMNVEV (reference sequence). After removal of 4 bases from V and 6 bases from J, the junction contained 12 bases not matched to a gene. This CDR3 contains 17 residues. The CDR3 coding sequence is TGTGCCAGCAGTTCTCAAACCGGGACAGGGGTGATCAATGAGCAGTTCTTC. It encodes CASSSQTGTGVINEQFF.

This chain links TRBV7-9 with TRBJ2-5, with 7 positions matching TRBD2. Trimming cost V 4 bases and J 4 bases; bases outside gene matches: 12. The CDR3 consists of 16 residues. Germline V gene data show CDR1 as SEHNR and CDR2 as FQNEAQ (reference sequence). CDR3: CASSSGEGRKGETQYF. The CDR3 DNA is TGTGCCAGCAGCTCGGGGGAGGGAAGAAAGGGAGAGACCCAGTACTTC.

This clone was detected only a few times. The chain employs TRBV29-1 and TRBJ1-2; the match to TRBD1 covers 7 bases. The trim removed 7 bases at V and 4 bases at J, leaving 9 bases unmatched. The CDR3 has 13 amino acids. Germline CDR1 SQVTM, CDR2 ANQGSEA. CDR3 coding DNA: TGCAGCGCCACCGGGACAGAGATCTATGGCTACACCTTC. Translated: CSATGTEIYGYTF.

This chain joins TRBV9 and TRBJ1-4; TRBD1 matches at 8 bases. Trimming removed 4 bases from V and 8 bases from J; junction bases left unmatched: 7. Germline lookup yields CDR1 SGDLS and CDR2 YYNGEE. The CDR3 sequence is 14 residues long. The CDR3 DNA reads as TGTGCCAGCAGCCCTAGACAGGGGCCGGAAAAACTGTTTTTT. This codes for CASSPRQGPEKLFF.

This clone was recorded once. The chain uses TRBV19 and TRBJ2-3, with 9 bases identical to TRBD2. J gave up 2 bases and V 3 bases, and 9 bases lay outside the gene matches. Germline CDR1 and CDR2: LNHDA and SQIVND (reference sequence). CDR3 length: 17 amino acids. CDR3 DNA sequence: TGTGCCAGTAGTATCCGGGGTAGCGGGGGCATCACAGATACGCAGTATTTT. Protein product: CASSIRGSGGITDTQYF.

With regard to this clone: At one end the junction does not follow the germline gene, possibly because of a read error. The V and J genes are TRBV2 and TRBJ2-2; TRBD2 might be the D (6 bases). Germline assignment: CDR1 SNHLY and CDR2 FYNNEI. The length of the CDR3 is 18 residues. The CDR3 sequence: CASSEGARRASDAGELFF. Written as DNA, the CDR3 is TGTGCCAGCAGCGAAGGGGCTCGGAGGGCTAGCGATGCCGGGGAGCTGTTTTTT.

This clone was seen a handful of times. The same CDR3 also results from other DNA sequences found in this sample. V usage is TRBV5-1 and J usage is TRBJ2-5, with 9 bases matching TRBD1. Germline loops: CDR1 SGHRS, CDR2 YFSETQ. J lost 2 bases, V lost 4 bases, and 3 bases had no gene match. The CDR3 has 14 amino acids. For the CDR3, the DNA is TGCGCCAGCAGCCTGGGACAGGGTCAAGAGACCCAGTACTTC. It translates to CASSLGQGQETQYF.

This chain uses TRBV5-1 with TRBJ1-2; 10 bases match TRBD1. The V gene's germline CDR1 is SGHRS and CDR2 YFSETQ. The CDR3 has 14 amino acids. V shed 5 bases and J 6 bases; nucleotides not matched to a gene: 7. This CDR3 reads CASSPTGGADGYTF. In DNA, the CDR3 is TGCGCCAGCAGTCCGACAGGGGGCGCGGATGGCTACACCTTC.

The V and J genes are TRBV5-1 and TRBJ2-6; D is possibly TRBD1 (5 bases). Germline lookup yields CDR1 SGHRS and CDR2 YFSETQ. V gave up 4 bases and J gave up 4 bases, with 15 bases separating them. The CDR3 has 16 amino acids. CDR3 loop: CASSPTTVAGANVLTF. CDR3 DNA: TGCGCCAGCAGCCCCACGACAGTAGCCGGGGCCAACGTCCTGACTTTC. The whole variable domain, remainder taken from reference TRBV5-1 and TRBJ2-6, is KAGVTQTPRYLIKTRGQQVTLSCSPISGHRSVSWYQQTPGQGLQFLFEYFSETQRNKGNFPGRFSGRQFSNSRSEMNVSTLELGDSALYLCASSPTTVAGANVLTFGAGSRLTVL.

The chain combines TRBV7-9 with TRBJ2-2; TRBD1 agrees at 7 bases. This CDR3 spans 15 amino acids. Unmatched junction bases numbered 5, after V lost 2 bases and J lost 5 bases. Germline CDR1 reads SEHNR; CDR2 reads FQNEAQ (reference sequence). Here the CDR3 DNA reads TGTGCCAGCAGCTTAAAAGGGGGCCAGACCGGGGAGCTGTTTTTT. This encodes CASSLKGGQTGELFF.

The chain employs TRBV7-7 and TRBJ2-1; 7 bases align to TRBD2. CDR1 is SSHAT, CDR2 FNYEAQ, per germline (reference sequence). This CDR3 contains 15 residues. Trimming took 2 bases from V and 4 from J; bases not matched to a gene: 5. The CDR3 loop is CASSLRLAEYNEQFF. DNA for the CDR3: TGTGCCAGCAGCTTAAGACTAGCTGAGTACAATGAGCAGTTCTTC.

The chain couples TRBV15 to TRBJ2-5; TRBD2 is a possible D gene (5 bases). The DNA end favors TRBJ2-7, so the J call may be wrong. CDR1 is LNHNV and CDR2 is YYDKDF in the germline V gene (reference sequence). The CDR3 has 14 residues. In DNA, the CDR3 is TGTGCCACCAGCGGCCCCGGACGGGATTACGAGCAGTACTTC. Translation: CATSGPGRDYEQYF.

This sequence joins TRBV27 and TRBJ2-7, with TRBD2 as a possible D gene (5 bases). Germline V gene data show CDR1 as MNHEY and CDR2 as SMNVEV (reference sequence). This CDR3 has 14 amino acids. V gave up 5 bases and J gave up 2 bases, with 13 bases separating them. DNA of the CDR3: TGTGCCAGCAGTGCTAGCCCCGGGACCTACGAGCAGTACTTC. This encodes CASSASPGTYEQYF.

This chain links TRBV6-1 with TRBJ2-2; TRBD1 might be the D (5 bases). Germline-derived CDR1 and CDR2 are MNHNS and SASEGT. Trimming shortened V by 1 base and J by 4 bases, and 13 bases separated the two germline ends. The CDR3 spans 16 residues. The CDR3 here is CASSEGEGDGTGELFF. The CDR3 DNA reads as TGTGCCAGCAGTGAAGGTGAAGGGGATGGCACCGGGGAGCTGTTTTTT.

The chain uses TRBV5-1 and TRBJ2-3, with D possibly matching TRBD1 (5 bases). The V end lost 0 bases, the J end lost 6 bases, and 11 bases lay between the germline ends. The CDR3 contains 14 residues. Germline CDR1 SGHRS, CDR2 YFSETQ. CDR3 nucleotides: TGCGCCAGCAGCTTGGGGCAGGGTAGGGATACGCAGTATTTT. Protein sequence: CASSLGQGRDTQYF.

The chain recombines TRBV6-1 with TRBJ2-1; no firm D call. The CDR3 runs to 14 residues. Trimming removed 10 bases from V and 0 bases from J, with 13 bases in between. Germline CDR1 reads MNHNS; CDR2 reads SASEGT. CDR3 nucleotides: TGTGCCACCAAGTACCCGAGCTCCTACAATGAGCAGTTCTTC. Translating it yields CATKYPSSYNEQFF.